This section outlines one T cell receptor beta chain sequence together with its context. J was trimmed by 4 bases and V by 0 bases; bases with no gene match: 8. The germline gives CDR1 ENHRY, CDR2 SYGVKD. The CDR3 sequence is 16 residues long. The sample belongs to a study of blood T cell repertoires in COVID-19. Assay used: immunoSEQ multiplex PCR; TCRdb lists only in-frame clones, some missing. The sample records some 320,000 clones, around 84% being singletons. The chain uses TRBV10-3 and TRBJ1-2; 7 bases map to TRBD1. The sequence was obtained from a woman younger than 45 who had been exposed to COVID-19. Sequenced material: PBMCs or T cells enriched from blood (not recorded which). As DNA, the CDR3 is TGTGCCATCAGTGAGTCGGGGGGACAGCAACCCTATGGCTACACCTTC. This encodes CAISESGGQQPYGYTF.